What follows are 7 T cell receptor beta chains derived from one specimen sequenced in a study of PD-1 and CTLA-4 blockade in melanoma. Data came from immunoSEQ multiplex PCR; TCRdb stores just in-frame clones and leaves some out. The table includes tens of thousands of clones, approximately 89% detected once. This specimen consisted of CD8+ T cells from peripheral blood, obtained before anti-PD-1 treatment. Receptors were obtained from a human donor with melanoma.

The rearrangement joins TRBV5-1 to TRBJ2-7; D may be TRBD1 or TRBD2 (5 bases each). CDR1 and CDR2 from the germline V gene are SGHRS and YFSETQ. The CDR3 has 14 amino acids. V was shortened by 0 bases and J by 6 bases, with 13 bases between the two germline ends. CDR3 region: CASSLVQGEREQYF. As DNA, the CDR3 is TGCGCCAGCAGCTTGGTTCAGGGAGAGCGCGAGCAGTACTTC.

The V call is TRBV6-5, the J call TRBJ1-6; 11 bases fit TRBD1. The CDR3 has 15 amino acids. The V gene end was trimmed by 5 bases and the J gene end by 7 bases; junction bases not matched to a gene: 4. Germline V CDR1 and CDR2: MNHEY, SVGAGI. The CDR3 loop is CASSLGTGGNSPLHF. Written as DNA, the CDR3 is TGTGCCAGCAGTCTAGGGACAGGGGGAAATTCACCCCTCCACTTT.

The CDR3 here is CASSYGQGALETQYF. In DNA form, the CDR3 reads TGTGCCAGCAGTTACGGGCAGGGGGCTCTGGAGACCCAGTACTTC. This chain links TRBV6-5 with TRBJ2-5, with 8 bases fitting TRBD1. This CDR3 comprises 15 residues. The junction had 7 bases not matched to a gene; V was cut back by 2 bases and J by 5 bases. Germline V lookup: CDR1 MNHEY, CDR2 SVGAGI.

This clone occurred once. The gene calls are TRBV27 and TRBJ1-5, with a possible D match to TRBD1 (5 bases). The germline CDR1 and CDR2 sequences are MNHEY and SMNVEV (reference sequence). Trimming pared 5 bases from V and 1 base from J, leaving 12 bases between. The CDR3 runs 15 residues. CDR3: CASSPTRESNQPQHF. The CDR3 coding sequence is TGTGCCAGCAGTCCCACCAGGGAGAGCAATCAGCCCCAGCATTTT.

This rearrangement joins TRBV6-2 or TRBV6-3 to TRBJ2-7; D is perhaps TRBD2 (5 bases). The CDR3 spans 15 residues. V was trimmed by 6 bases and J by 1 base, leaving 16 bases between them. Germline-derived CDR1 and CDR2 are MNHEY and SVGEGT. CDR3 DNA sequence: TGTGCCAGCAGCCCCGGGCTGGAGCGGTCCTACGAGCAGTACTTC. It codes for CASSPGLERSYEQYF.

The J gene is TRBJ1-2, the V gene TRBV28; 8 bases agree with TRBD1. The CDR3 extends over 16 amino acids. The ends lost 6 bases at V and 8 bases at J; junction bases unmatched: 17. Looked up from germline, CDR1 is MDHEN and CDR2 is SYDVKM. CDR3 sequence (DNA): TGTGCCAGCAGCCCCAGGTCGACAGGGGTTAGAGAAGGCTACACCTTC. Residues: CASSPRSTGVREGYTF.

The rearrangement uses TRBV7-2 and TRBJ1-6; tentative D call: TRBD1 (6 bases). V was cut by 3 bases and J by 5 bases, with 11 bases left in between. Germline-derived CDR1 and CDR2 are SGHTA and FQGNSA. The CDR3 sequence is 15 residues long. For the CDR3, the DNA is TGTGCCAGCAGCTTTGGGGGGCAGAATAATTCACCCCTCCACTTT. Its translation: CASSFGGQNNSPLHF.